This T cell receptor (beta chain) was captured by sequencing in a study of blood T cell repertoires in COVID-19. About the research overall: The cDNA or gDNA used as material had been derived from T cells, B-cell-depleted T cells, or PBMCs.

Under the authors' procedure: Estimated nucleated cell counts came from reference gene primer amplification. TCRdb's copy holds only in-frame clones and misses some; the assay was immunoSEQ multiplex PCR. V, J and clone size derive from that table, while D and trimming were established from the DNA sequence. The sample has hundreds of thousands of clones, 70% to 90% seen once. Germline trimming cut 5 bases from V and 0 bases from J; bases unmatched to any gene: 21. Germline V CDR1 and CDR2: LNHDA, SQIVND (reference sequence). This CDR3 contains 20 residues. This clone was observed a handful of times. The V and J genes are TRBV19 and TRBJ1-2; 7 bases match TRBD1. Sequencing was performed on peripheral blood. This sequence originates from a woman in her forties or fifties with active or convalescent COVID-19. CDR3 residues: CASSPRGFGLQGTANYGYTF. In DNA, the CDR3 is TGTGCCAGTAGTCCGCGGGGCTTCGGACTACAGGGGACGGCTAACTATGGCTACACCTTC.